This T cell receptor beta chain is drawn from a study of early T cells in non-severe SARS-CoV-2 infection. Across the study: Whole-blood bulk RNA, unsorted, was sequenced, and chains were unpaired. Study-wide findings and caveats: Matching with VDJdb favored anti-spike CD8 responses (missing private and CD4 specificities).

Germline V CDR1 and CDR2: SGHRS, YFSETQ. V lost 4 bases, J lost 4 bases, and 7 bases lay in between. The CDR3 totals 12 residues. This clonotype was detected ten times or more. Its antigen is currently unknown. Each single cDNA molecule received a unique molecular identifier. TCRdb ran MiXCR on the 5' RACE reads and lists one entry per CDR3 protein. This table holds around 99,000 distinct CDR3 sequences, over 8.5% found once. Sequencing was carried out using whole blood. The TCR sequence derives from an adult who was a healthcare worker with PCR-confirmed SARS-CoV-2 infection or an uninfected control (not recorded which). This chain joins TRBV5-1 and TRBJ2-3, with D possibly being TRBD2 (5 bases). This chain's CDR3 is CASSPEADTQYF. As DNA, the CDR3 is TGCGCCAGCAGCCCGGAGGCAGATACGCAGTATTTT.